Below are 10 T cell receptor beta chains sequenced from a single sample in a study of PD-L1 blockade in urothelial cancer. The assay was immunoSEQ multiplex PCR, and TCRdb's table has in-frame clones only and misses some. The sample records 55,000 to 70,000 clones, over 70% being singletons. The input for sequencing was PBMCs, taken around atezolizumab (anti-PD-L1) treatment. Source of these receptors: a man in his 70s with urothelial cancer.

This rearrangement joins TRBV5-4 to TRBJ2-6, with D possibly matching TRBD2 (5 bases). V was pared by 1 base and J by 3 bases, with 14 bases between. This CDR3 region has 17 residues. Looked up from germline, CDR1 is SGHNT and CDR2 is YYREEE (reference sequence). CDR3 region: CASSLRGGLNGANVLTF. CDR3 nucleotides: TGTGCCAGCAGCTTGCGGGGTGGGTTGAATGGGGCCAACGTCCTGACTTTC.

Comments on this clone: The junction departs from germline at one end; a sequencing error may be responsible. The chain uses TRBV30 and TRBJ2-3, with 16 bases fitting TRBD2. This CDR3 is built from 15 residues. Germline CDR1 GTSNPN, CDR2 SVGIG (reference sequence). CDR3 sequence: CASNPGLAGGPSSIF. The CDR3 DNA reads TGTGCCTCCAACCCGGGACTAGCGGGAGGGCCGTCCTCCATTTTT.

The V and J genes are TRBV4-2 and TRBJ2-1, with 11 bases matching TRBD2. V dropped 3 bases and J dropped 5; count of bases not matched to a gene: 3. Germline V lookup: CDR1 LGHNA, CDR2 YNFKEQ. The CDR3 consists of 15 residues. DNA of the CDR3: TGTGCCAGCAGCCAGGGGGGACTAGCGGACAATGAGCAGTTCTTC. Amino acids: CASSQGGLADNEQFF.

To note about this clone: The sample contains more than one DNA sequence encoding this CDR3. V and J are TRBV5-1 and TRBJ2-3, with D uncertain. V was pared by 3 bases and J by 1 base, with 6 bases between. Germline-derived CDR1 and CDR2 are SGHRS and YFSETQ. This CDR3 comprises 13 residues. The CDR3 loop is CASSSQGTDTQYF. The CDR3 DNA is TGCGCCAGCAGCTCCCAGGGCACAGATACGCAGTATTTT.

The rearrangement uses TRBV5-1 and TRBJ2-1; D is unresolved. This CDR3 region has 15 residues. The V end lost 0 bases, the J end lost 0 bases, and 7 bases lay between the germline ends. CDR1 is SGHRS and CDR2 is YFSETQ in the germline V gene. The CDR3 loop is CASSLAVSSYNEQFF. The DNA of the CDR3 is TGCGCCAGCAGCTTGGCGGTGAGCTCCTACAATGAGCAGTTCTTC.

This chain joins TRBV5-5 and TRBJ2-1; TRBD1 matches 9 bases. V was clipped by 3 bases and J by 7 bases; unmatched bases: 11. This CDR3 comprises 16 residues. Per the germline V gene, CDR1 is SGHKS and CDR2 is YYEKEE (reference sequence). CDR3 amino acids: CASSSIRDRVGNEQFF. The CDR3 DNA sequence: TGTGCCAGCAGCTCCATCCGGGACAGGGTGGGGAATGAGCAGTTCTTC.

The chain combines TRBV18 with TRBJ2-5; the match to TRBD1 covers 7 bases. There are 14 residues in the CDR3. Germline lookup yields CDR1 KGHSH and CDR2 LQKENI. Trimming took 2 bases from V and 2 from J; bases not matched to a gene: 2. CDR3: CASSPVTGQETQYF. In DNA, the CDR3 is TGTGCCAGCTCACCAGTGACAGGGCAAGAGACCCAGTACTTC. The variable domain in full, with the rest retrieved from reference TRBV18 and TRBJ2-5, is NAGVMQNPRHLVRRRGQEARLRCSPMKGHSHVYWYRQLPEEGLKFMVYLQKENIIDESGMPKERFSAEFPKEGPSILRIQQVVRGDSAAYFCASSPVTGQETQYFGPGTRLLVL.

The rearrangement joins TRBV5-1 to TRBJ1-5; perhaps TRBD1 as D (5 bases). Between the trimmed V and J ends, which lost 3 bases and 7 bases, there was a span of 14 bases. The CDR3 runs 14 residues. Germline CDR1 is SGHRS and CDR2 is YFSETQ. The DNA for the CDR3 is TGCGCCAGCAGCTGGGGCACAGGTAAACAGCCCCAGCATTTT. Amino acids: CASSWGTGKQPQHF.

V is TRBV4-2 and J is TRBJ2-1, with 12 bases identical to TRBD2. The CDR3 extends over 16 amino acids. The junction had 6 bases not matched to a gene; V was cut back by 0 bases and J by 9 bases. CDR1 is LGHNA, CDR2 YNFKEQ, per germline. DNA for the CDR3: TGTGCCAGCAGCCAAGAGAGACTAGCGGGAGCTAGTGAGCAGTTCTTC. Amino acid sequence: CASSQERLAGASEQFF.

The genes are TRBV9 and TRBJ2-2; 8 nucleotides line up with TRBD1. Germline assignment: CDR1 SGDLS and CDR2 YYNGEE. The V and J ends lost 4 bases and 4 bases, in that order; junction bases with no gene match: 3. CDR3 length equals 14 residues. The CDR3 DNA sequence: TGTGCCAGCAGCCCGCAGGGGGCCACCGGGGAGCTGTTTTTT. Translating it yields CASSPQGATGELFF.